This T cell receptor (beta chain) was found in a study of shared clonotypes between healthy human individuals. The test was conducted at deep level. TCRdb's table, derived via immunoSEQ multiplex PCR, lists solely in-frame clones and lacks some. The table records roughly 2,000,000 clones, 93% of them present only once. CD45RO-negative cells were positively selected for CCR7, leaving out terminally differentiated effector memory CD45RA+ cells. From germline, CDR1 is LNHDA and CDR2 SQIVND (reference sequence). The CDR3 sequence is 13 residues long. Input material: naive CD8+ T cells from PBMCs. This TCR came from a man between 18 and 35 years old in good health. Some clones in this sample may be carry-over from other donors' samples. This chain uses TRBV19 with TRBJ2-2; D perhaps matches TRBD1 (6 bases). CDR3 protein: CGSSQGVGGELFF. Written as DNA, the CDR3 is TGTGGATCTTCACAGGGTGTTGGCGGGGAGCTGTTTTTT.